The 17 T cell receptor beta chains listed next were all sequenced from one sample in a study of blood T cell repertoires in COVID-19. The method was immunoSEQ multiplex PCR; TCRdb's version includes in-frame clones alone and lacks a portion of them. The sample gives tens of thousands of clones, around 76% of which show up once; roughly 22% is in the top ten. The sample comprised peripheral blood. Source of these receptors: a woman aged 55-70 years with acute or convalescent COVID-19.

The chain has TRBV6-2 or TRBV6-3 and TRBJ2-1; 10 positions match TRBD2. This CDR3 has 17 residues. After removal of 4 bases from V and 8 bases from J, the junction contained 14 bases not matched to a gene. CDR1 MNHEY and CDR2 SVGEGT come from the germline V gene. The CDR3 DNA reads as TGTGCCAGCAGTTTATATAGCGGGGGGTTACGGTCGGATGAGCAGTTCTTC. Translated, it gives CASSLYSGGLRSDEQFF.

The chain uses TRBV3-1 (or the pseudogene TRBV3-2) and TRBJ2-5, with TRBD2 matching over 11 bases. The CDR3 has 15 amino acids. Unmatched junction bases numbered 4, after V lost 3 bases and J lost 4 bases. CDR1 LGHDT and CDR2 YNNKEL come from the germline V gene (reference sequence). The CDR3 DNA reads TGTGCCAGCAGCCAGAGAACTAGCGGGGGAGAGACCCAGTACTTC. This encodes CASSQRTSGGETQYF.

In DNA, the CDR3 is TGTGCCACCAGTGACCGCCGCGTCGGGGAGGATACGCAGTATTTT. It translates to CATSDRRVGEDTQYF. V usage is TRBV24-1 and J usage is TRBJ2-3; possibly TRBD2 for D (5 bases). The CDR3 runs 15 residues. Germline loops: CDR1 KGHDR, CDR2 SFDVKD. V lost 4 bases, J lost 6 bases, and 16 bases lay in between.

The chain recombines TRBV9 with TRBJ2-7; 8 nucleotides match TRBD2. The CDR3 is 17 amino acids. V lost 0 bases and J lost 4; bases outside the gene matches: 12. Germline lookup yields CDR1 SGDLS and CDR2 YYNGEE. The CDR3 sequence: CASSVGPSTGGRYEQYF. The CDR3 DNA sequence: TGTGCCAGCAGCGTAGGACCCTCCACGGGGGGGAGGTACGAGCAGTACTTC.

In its sample, this clone was seen a few times. This sequence joins TRBV7-9 and TRBJ2-7, with a tentative D call TRBD1 (6 bases). Germline lookup yields CDR1 SEHNR and CDR2 FQNEAQ (reference sequence). Trimming took off 5 bases at V and 4 bases at J, with 15 bases between the two ends. This CDR3 is 14 amino acids long. CDR3 bases: TGTGCCAGCAGCAAGGACAGATTAACGTACGAGCAGTACTTC. Its translation is CASSKDRLTYEQYF.

J is TRBJ2-5 and V is TRBV29-1, with a possible D match to TRBD1 (6 bases). This CDR3 is 12 amino acids long. Germline V gene lookup returns CDR1 SQVTM and CDR2 ANQGSEA. V shed 6 bases and J shed 2 bases, with 10 bases lying between them. The DNA of the CDR3 is TGCAGCGTACGCGGACAGCAAGAGACCCAGTACTTC. Its translation: CSVRGQQETQYF.

The genes are TRBV18 and TRBJ1-1; 8 bases line up with TRBD1. Germline lookup yields CDR1 KGHSH and CDR2 LQKENI. The trim removed 3 bases at V and 6 bases at J, leaving 3 bases unmatched. This CDR3 spans 13 amino acids. The CDR3 DNA reads as TGTGCCAGCTCACCTGACAGGGGAGCTGAAGCTTTCTTT. Its protein is CASSPDRGAEAFF.

The rearrangement links TRBV18 to TRBJ2-3; 9 bases are a match to TRBD2. The germline V gene encodes CDR1 KGHSH and CDR2 LQKENI. The V segment lost 6 bases and the J segment 2 bases; nucleotides outside the gene matches: 6. The CDR3 is made up of 15 amino acids. CDR3 residues: CASSEAGGATDTQYF. DNA for the CDR3: TGTGCCAGCTCCGAAGCGGGGGGCGCCACAGATACGCAGTATTTT.

The chain combines TRBV6-5 with TRBJ2-7, with 8 bases identical to TRBD1. The germline V gene has CDR1 MNHEY and CDR2 SVGAGI. CDR3 length: 14 residues. With 5 bases clipped from V and 2 bases from J, the junction kept 5 bases outside the gene matches. This chain's CDR3 is CASSQTGGAYEQYF. As DNA, the CDR3 is TGTGCCAGCAGTCAAACAGGGGGAGCCTACGAGCAGTACTTC.

This clone was observed a few times. CDR3 sequence (DNA): TGTGCCAGCAGCCCCAGCGGGGGGGCCAGCTCCTACGAGCAGTACTTC. This gives the protein CASSPSGGASSYEQYF. The J gene is TRBJ2-7, the V gene TRBV4-2; TRBD2 agrees at 10 bases. Germline CDR1 is LGHNA and CDR2 is YNFKEQ. J lost 0 bases, V lost 4 bases, and 6 bases had no gene match. This CDR3 has 16 residues.

The chain combines TRBV29-1 with TRBJ1-5, with D possibly matching TRBD1 (6 bases). V dropped 7 bases and J dropped 4 bases, with 17 bases sitting between them. The length of the CDR3 is 14 residues. Germline V gene lookup returns CDR1 SQVTM and CDR2 ANQGSEA. CDR3 DNA sequence: TGCAGCGCATTATCTGGACAGCTTAATCAGCCCCAGCATTTT. As protein: CSALSGQLNQPQHF.

This chain links TRBV7-6 with TRBJ2-7; D not resolved. The CDR3 runs to 14 residues. Germline CDR1 SGHVS, CDR2 FNYEAQ. The germline V and J ends were trimmed by 5 bases and 6 bases, with 17 bases remaining between them. CDR3: CASSPRRGPPEQYF. The CDR3 DNA follows: TGTGCCAGCAGCCCCCGGCGAGGCCCCCCCGAGCAGTACTTC.

The gene calls are TRBV2 and TRBJ1-5; D gene ambiguous. The length of the CDR3 is 14 residues. CDR1 is SNHLY, CDR2 FYNNEI, per germline. Trimming pared 2 bases from V and 0 bases from J, leaving 5 bases between. The chain's CDR3 is CASSELYSNQPQHF. The CDR3 region has the DNA TGTGCCAGCAGTGAATTGTATAGCAATCAGCCCCAGCATTTT.

CDR3 coding DNA: TGTGCCAGCAGCTTAGCGACAGGGGTTGGAAACACCATATATTTT. This sequence encodes CASSLATGVGNTIYF. The chain recombines TRBV7-9 with TRBJ1-3; TRBD1 aligns across 8 bases. The germline V gene encodes CDR1 SEHNR and CDR2 FQNEAQ (reference sequence). The V segment lost 0 bases and the J segment 3 bases; nucleotides outside the gene matches: 1. This CDR3 spans 15 amino acids. Combining the CDR3 with reference TRBV7-9 and TRBJ1-3 gives the whole variable domain DTGVSQNPRHKITKRGQNVTFRCDPISEHNRLYWYRQTLGQGPEFLTYFQNEAQLEKSRLLSDRFSAERPKGSFSTLEIQRTEQGDSAMYLCASSLATGVGNTIYFGEGSWLTVV.

The rearrangement uses TRBV27 and TRBJ2-3; TRBD1 aligns across 7 bases. V shed 2 bases, J shed 3 bases, and the junction held 17 bases outside the gene matches. Germline-derived CDR1 and CDR2 are MNHEY and SMNVEV (reference sequence). The CDR3 totals 19 residues. CDR3 in amino acids: CASSLPAVGWDSRTDTQYF. CDR3 in DNA: TGTGCCAGCAGTTTACCCGCCGTCGGGTGGGACAGCCGAACAGATACGCAGTATTTT.

This sequence joins TRBV18 and TRBJ2-3; D is possibly TRBD1 (5 bases). The CDR3 length is 14 residues. Germline lookup yields CDR1 KGHSH and CDR2 LQKENI. The ends were cut back, 3 bases at V and 8 bases at J, with 15 bases in the middle. The CDR3 sequence: CASSPRQQGGTQYF. The CDR3 DNA follows: TGTGCCAGCTCACCTAGACAGCAAGGTGGTACGCAGTATTTT.

The rearrangement joins TRBV5-1 to TRBJ2-1; D may be TRBD1 (5 bases). Trimming cost V 4 bases and J 4 bases, with 9 bases left between them. The CDR3 is 13 residues long. The germline gives CDR1 SGHRS, CDR2 YFSETQ. The CDR3 coding sequence is TGCGCCAGCAGCGAGACAGTGTACAATGAGCAGTTCTTC. As protein: CASSETVYNEQFF.